This T cell receptor beta chain was recovered during a study of OX40 agonist ivuxolimab in advanced cancers. About the study as a whole: The costimulatory receptor OX40 (CD134) was targeted by ivuxolimab, a fully human IgG2 agonistic monoclonal antibody. Intravenous ivuxolimab was administered to patients every 2 weeks at six dose levels: 0.01, 0.1, 0.3, 1.5, 3 and 10 mg/kg. The dose-escalation cohort was roughly 87% male with a mean age of about 60 years, ranging from roughly 23 to 90. Patients were allowed to have had prior anti-PD-1, anti-PD-L1 or anti-CTLA-4 therapy, and approximately 37% of the dose-escalation patients had been treated with checkpoint inhibitors. The point of sequencing TCRbeta in the periphery was to test whether ivuxolimab changed TCR sequence diversity and drove clonal T-cell expansion. Partial responses occurred in three dose-escalation patients: two with cutaneous melanoma and one with hepatocellular carcinoma. Of the roughly 51 patients in dose escalation, about 20 had hepatocellular carcinoma, roughly 15 had melanoma, 9 had renal cell carcinoma and 9 had head and neck cancer. The monotherapy dose-escalation portion (N ≈ 50 patients) of the phase I ivuxolimab trial is reported in the paper.

The investigation overall reported the following: The antigen specificity of the peripheral T cells that underwent clonal expansion was not determined. At doses of 0.1 to 3.0 mg/kg, clonal expansion of both CD4+ and CD8+ T cells in blood was seen between baseline and week 6. On average, CD8+ T cells showed more expanded clones than CD4+ T cells after ivuxolimab. Low levels of normalized T-cell clonal expansion were also shown by some nonresponding patients. In the 0.1-3.0 mg/kg groups, partial responders had among the lowest normalized peripheral clonal expansion, particularly in CD8+ T cells.

The trial excluded patients who had a history of autoimmune disease or were on systemic immunosuppression. In every dose cohort, peripheral blood was drawn for TCR sequencing at baseline, cycle 4 day 1, and cycle 7 day 1. Samples came from an open-label, multicenter, first-in-human phase I dose-escalation trial of ivuxolimab. Adults with locally advanced or metastatic melanoma, renal cell carcinoma, hepatocellular carcinoma or head and neck squamous cell carcinoma were enrolled in the trial. Before TCR sequencing, CD4+ T cells and CD8+ T cells were sorted from peripheral blood as separate populations. As for this clone: What antigen it recognizes has not been identified. No much larger clone is present one base from it, and per-base qualities are unavailable.

The CDR3 contains 15 residues, cysteine and phenylalanine counted. Of the read, only the CDR3 DNA is kept; its 45 bases are in frame from base 1. V is cut by 8 bases and J by 3 bases, and the space between the germline ends is 16 bases. CDR1 and CDR2, looked up from the germline V gene, are MNHEY and SVGAGI. Genomic DNA was isolated from the sorted cells so that the TCRbeta CDR3 region could be sequenced. TCRbeta CDR3 regions were sequenced using the immunoSEQ Assay. Held by TCRdb, this immuneACCESS table contains in-frame sequences only and omits some clones. Under half of the omission traces to an unresolved V gene where checked; the cause of the rest is unknown. The sample table holds 50,000 to 80,000 clones, of which under 95% were seen once. 4.5% to 5.5% of the sample rests with the top ten.

The chain is assembled from TRBV6-5 and TRBJ2-2; no D segment can be confidently identified. This receptor was obtained from an adult with an advanced solid tumor such as melanoma, head and neck, liver or kidney cancer. Sequenced here: CD4+ or CD8+ T cells sorted from blood, sampled in a trial of the OX40 agonist ivuxolimab. The CDR3 protein is CASGKGRIYTGELFF. Read as DNA, the sequence is TGTGCCAGCGGAAAAGGACGGATTTACACCGGGGAGCTGTTTTTT.